Presented here are 22 T cell receptor beta chains from one specimen sequenced in a study of blood T cell repertoires in COVID-19. Data came from immunoSEQ multiplex PCR; TCRdb stores just in-frame clones and leaves some out. Among roughly 570,000 clones listed, roughly 91% were seen once. Sequencing input: peripheral blood. The receptors stem from a woman between 50 and 59 years old with COVID-19, enrolled during active disease.

This clone was picked up a small number of times. V and J are TRBV12-3 or TRBV12-4 and TRBJ1-2, with D hard to call. The germline V and J ends were trimmed by 4 bases and 5 bases, with 5 bases remaining between them. The CDR3 is 11 amino acids. CDR3 sequence reads: CASSSSYGYTF. Here the CDR3 DNA reads TGTGCCAGCAGTTCCAGTTATGGCTACACCTTC.

A remark on this clone: This sample includes further DNA sequences coding for the same CDR3. CDR3 region: CASSLGLGQSSGNTIYF. CDR3 DNA: TGTGCCAGCAGCTTAGGGCTGGGGCAGAGCTCTGGAAACACCATATATTTT. V gene TRBV7-9 combines with J gene TRBJ1-3; D might be TRBD1 (5 bases). This CDR3 contains 17 residues. Trimming stripped 1 base from V and 0 bases from J, with 13 bases between. CDR1 is SEHNR, CDR2 FQNEAQ, per germline (reference sequence).

V gene TRBV9 combines with J gene TRBJ2-2; TRBD2 might be the D (5 bases). Per germline, CDR1 SGDLS and CDR2 YYNGEE. V was cut by 0 bases and J by 4 bases, with 16 bases left in between. This CDR3 is 17 amino acids long. The CDR3 nucleotides are TGTGCCAGCAGCGTAGAGGGAGTAGGGCTCGGCACCGGGGAGCTGTTTTTT. Residues: CASSVEGVGLGTGELFF.

A single count supports this clone. This chain connects TRBV10-2 to TRBJ2-7; the match to TRBD1 covers 9 bases. With V trimmed by 3 bases and J by 1 base, 7 bases remained unmatched. Germline assignment: CDR1 WSHSY and CDR2 SAAADI. The CDR3 is made up of 16 amino acids. The CDR3 loop is CASSDFGQGTSYEQYF. The CDR3 DNA reads TGCGCCAGCAGTGACTTTGGACAGGGGACTTCCTACGAGCAGTACTTC.

The table lists this clone with a few counts. The chain has TRBV7-2 and TRBJ2-3; the D gene is possibly TRBD2 (5 bases). Deletions cut 5 bases from V and 4 bases from J, with 13 bases between. CDR3 size: 14 residues. Germline values: CDR1 SGHTA, CDR2 FQGNSA. CDR3: CASSPEVAADTQYF. CDR3 DNA: TGTGCCAGCAGCCCGGAGGTTGCGGCAGATACGCAGTATTTT.

The CDR3 spells CASSLSGQGSTEAFF. Written as DNA, the CDR3 is TGTGCCAGCTCACTCTCCGGACAGGGGAGCACTGAAGCTTTCTTT. The V gene is TRBV18, the J gene TRBJ1-1; the match to TRBD1 covers 9 bases. V lost 4 bases, J lost 4 bases, and 7 bases stayed unmatched. The CDR3 covers 15 residues. The V gene's germline CDR1 is KGHSH and CDR2 LQKENI.

The chain carries TRBV6-5 and TRBJ1-4; D unclear. The germline V gene has CDR1 MNHEY and CDR2 SVGAGI. This CDR3 comprises 13 residues. Trimming cost V 4 bases and J 8 bases, with 11 bases left between them. The CDR3 bases are TGTGCCAGCAGTTCCCGGCAGGTCGAAAAACTGTTTTTT. It codes for CASSSRQVEKLFF.

The chain combines TRBV9 with TRBJ1-2; 12 bases match TRBD1. This CDR3 is 15 amino acids long. V was pared by 2 bases and J by 3 bases, with 2 bases of the junction left unmatched. CDR1 is SGDLS and CDR2 is YYNGEE in the germline V gene. The CDR3 nucleotides are TGTGCCAGCAGCGTGGGGACAGGGGGCCACTATGGCTACACCTTC. Encoded protein: CASSVGTGGHYGYTF. Drawing the rest from reference TRBV9 and TRBJ1-2, the complete variable domain is DSGVTQTPKHLITATGQRVTLRCSPRSGDLSVYWYQQSLDQGLQFLIQYYNGEERAKGNILERFSAQQFPDLHSELNLSSLELGDSALYFCASSVGTGGHYGYTFGSGTRLTVV.

The chain carries TRBV24-1 and TRBJ2-2; D is unclear. CDR3 size: 13 residues. The V gene lost 3 bases and the J gene lost 6 bases, with 7 bases spanning the gap. In germline, CDR1 is KGHDR, CDR2 SFDVKD. The CDR3 DNA reads TGTGCCACCAGTGATCCTTCGGCCGGGGAGCTGTTTTTT. It yields the protein CATSDPSAGELFF.

The chain uses TRBV5-5 and TRBJ2-7; D gene unclear. Trimming pared 4 bases from V and 0 bases from J, leaving 8 bases between. The CDR3 is 13 amino acids. Germline CDR1 and CDR2: SGHKS and YYEKEE (reference sequence). Here the CDR3 DNA reads TGTGCCAGCAGCCAAACAAGCTCCTACGAGCAGTACTTC. Residues: CASSQTSSYEQYF.

The chain is built from TRBV11-2 and TRBJ1-6; no firm D call. CDR1 is SGHAT and CDR2 is FQNNGV in the germline V gene. The V and J ends lost 3 bases and 0 bases respectively, with 6 bases between them. CDR3 length: 15 amino acids. CDR3: CASSLRDSYNSPLHF. CDR3 sequence (DNA): TGTGCCAGCAGCTTGAGAGACTCCTATAATTCACCCCTCCACTTT. Full variable domain (outside the CDR3, taken from reference TRBV11-2 and TRBJ1-6): EAGVAQSPRYKIIEKRQSVAFWCNPISGHATLYWYQQILGQGPKLLIQFQNNGVVDDSQLPKDRFSAERLKGVDSTLKIQPAKLEDSAVYLCASSLRDSYNSPLHFGNGTRLTVT.

This chain uses TRBV9 with TRBJ1-3; no clear D. With 0 bases removed from V and 4 bases from J, the gap between germline ends came to 11 bases. Germline values: CDR1 SGDLS, CDR2 YYNGEE. The CDR3 extends over 15 amino acids. CDR3 sequence: CASSVGGGRGNTIYF. The CDR3 nucleotides read TGTGCCAGCAGCGTAGGCGGAGGGAGAGGAAACACCATATATTTT.

The J gene is TRBJ2-5, the V gene TRBV7-8, with 8 bases matching TRBD2. Trimming cost V 5 bases and J 6 bases; bases outside gene matches: 8. The CDR3 totals 14 residues. Germline loops: CDR1 SGHVS, CDR2 FQNEAQ. The CDR3 coding sequence is TGTGCCAGCAGCCGGGCGACTAGCGATCAGACCCAGTACTTC. Translation: CASSRATSDQTQYF.

V and J are TRBV3-1 (or the pseudogene TRBV3-2) and TRBJ2-3, with D maybe TRBD2 (5 bases). Trimming took off 1 base at V and 1 base at J, with 12 bases between the two ends. CDR1 and CDR2 from the germline V gene are LGHDT and YNNKEL (reference sequence). The CDR3 is made up of 16 amino acids. CDR3 bases: TGTGCCAGCAGCCAAGGTGTCGGGGTTGGCACAGATACGCAGTATTTT. Translating it yields CASSQGVGVGTDTQYF.

The chain combines TRBV12-5 with TRBJ2-7; no clear D. CDR3 length: 13 residues. V was pared by 4 bases and J by 0 bases, with 7 bases between. Germline V lookup: CDR1 LGHNT, CDR2 FRNRAP. The CDR3 spells CASGYPSSYEQYF. The CDR3 nucleotides are TGTGCTAGTGGTTACCCCAGCTCCTACGAGCAGTACTTC.

V usage is TRBV9 and J usage is TRBJ2-1; D may be TRBD1 (6 bases). The CDR3 consists of 12 residues. The V end was cut by 6 bases, the J end by 3 bases, with 7 bases between. In germline, CDR1 is SGDLS, CDR2 YYNGEE. The CDR3 region has the DNA TGTGCCAGCAACAGGGACTACAATGAGCAGTTCTTC. It encodes CASNRDYNEQFF.

The chain uses TRBV10-2 and TRBJ1-1, with TRBD1 matching 10 bases. Trimming cost V 5 bases and J 10 bases; bases outside gene matches: 13. Germline assignment: CDR1 WSHSY and CDR2 SAAADI. The CDR3 is made up of 15 amino acids. DNA of the CDR3: TGCGCCAGCAGTCCGGGACAGGGGCGGATGGACGGAGCTTTCTTT. It specifies CASSPGQGRMDGAFF.

V is TRBV24-1 and J is TRBJ1-1; 7 positions agree with TRBD1. Germline trimming cut 2 bases from V and 7 bases from J; bases unmatched to any gene: 9. The CDR3 is 15 residues long. The germline gives CDR1 KGHDR, CDR2 SFDVKD. CDR3 region: CATSDSGQFEFEAFF. The CDR3 bases are TGTGCCACCAGTGATTCGGGACAGTTTGAATTTGAAGCTTTCTTT.

This chain uses TRBV5-1 with TRBJ1-2; TRBD1 might be the D (6 bases). The CDR3 contains 14 residues. CDR1 is SGHRS, CDR2 YFSETQ, per germline. Trimming took off 1 base at V and 6 bases at J, with 13 bases between the two ends. The CDR3 bases are TGCGCCAGCAGCTTGTCAGGGGTGAGCGATGGCTACACCTTC. This translates into CASSLSGVSDGYTF.

This clone has a single count. The chain is built from TRBV4-1 and TRBJ1-6, with D perhaps TRBD1 (5 bases). This CDR3 is 13 amino acids long. Germline V CDR1 and CDR2: MGHRA, YSYEKL. The ends were cut back, 2 bases at V and 10 bases at J, with 9 bases in the middle. CDR3 sequence reads: CASSQQGKSPLHF. CDR3 bases: TGCGCCAGCAGCCAACAGGGAAAGTCACCCCTCCACTTT.

The chain carries TRBV30 and TRBJ1-3; D not resolved. The CDR3 consists of 11 residues. Trimming shortened V by 8 bases and J by 9 bases, and 14 bases separated the two germline ends. Germline lookup yields CDR1 GTSNPN and CDR2 SVGIG (reference sequence). In DNA, the CDR3 is TGTGCCCAATCGACCTGGGCCACCATATATTTT. It translates to CAQSTWATIYF.

This chain connects TRBV19 to TRBJ2-7; 7 positions match TRBD2. Germline lookup yields CDR1 LNHDA and CDR2 SQIVND (reference sequence). The ends lost 6 bases at V and 0 bases at J; junction bases unmatched: 2. The CDR3 runs 13 residues. The CDR3 DNA follows: TGTGCCAGTAGGCCTAGCGGCTCCTACGAGCAGTACTTC. Protein: CASRPSGSYEQYF.